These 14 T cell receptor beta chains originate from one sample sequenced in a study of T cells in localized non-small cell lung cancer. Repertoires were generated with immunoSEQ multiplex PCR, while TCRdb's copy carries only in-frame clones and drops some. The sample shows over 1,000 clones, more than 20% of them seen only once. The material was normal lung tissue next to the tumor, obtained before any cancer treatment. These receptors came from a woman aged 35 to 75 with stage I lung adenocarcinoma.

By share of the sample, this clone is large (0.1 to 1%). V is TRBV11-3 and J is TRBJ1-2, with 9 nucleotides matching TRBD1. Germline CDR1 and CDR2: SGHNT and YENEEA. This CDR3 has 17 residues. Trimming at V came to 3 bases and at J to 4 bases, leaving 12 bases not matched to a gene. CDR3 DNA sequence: TGTGCCAGCAGCTTCGCGGGACAGGGCGCCGGGGGCTATGGCTACACCTTC. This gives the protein CASSFAGQGAGGYGYTF.

CDR3 bases read: TGTGCCATCAGTGAGGGGGCTGGGATCCCGTATTCACCCCTCCAC. Translating gives CAISEGAGIPYSPLH. The entire CDR3 is CAISEGAGIPYSPLHF. The chain employs TRBV10-3 and TRBJ1-6; D may be TRBD1 (5 bases). The CDR3 goes on 1 residue after the read ends, and that part is filled in from the germline J gene. There are 16 residues in the CDR3. Germline-derived CDR1 and CDR2 are ENHRY and SYGVKD. Trimming cost V 2 bases and J 8 bases, with 16 bases left between them.

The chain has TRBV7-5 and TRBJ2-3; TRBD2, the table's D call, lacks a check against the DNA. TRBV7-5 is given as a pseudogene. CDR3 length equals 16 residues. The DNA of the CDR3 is TGTGCCAGCAGCTTGGGACTAGCGGGGTCCACAGATACGCAGTATTTT. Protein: CASSLGLAGSTDTQYF.

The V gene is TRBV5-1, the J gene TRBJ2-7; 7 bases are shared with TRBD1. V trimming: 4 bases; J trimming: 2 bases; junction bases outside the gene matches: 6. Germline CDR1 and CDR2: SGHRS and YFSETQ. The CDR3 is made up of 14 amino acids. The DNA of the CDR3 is TGCGCCAGCAGCCGGGACAGCGATACCTACGAGCAGTACTTC. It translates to CASSRDSDTYEQYF.

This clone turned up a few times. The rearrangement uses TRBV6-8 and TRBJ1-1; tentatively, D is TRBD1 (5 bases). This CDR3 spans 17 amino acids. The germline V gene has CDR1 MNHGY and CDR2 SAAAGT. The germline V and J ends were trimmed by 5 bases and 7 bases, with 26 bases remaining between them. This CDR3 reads CASSRTPGGGGSSEAFF. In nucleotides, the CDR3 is TGTGCCAGCAGTCGAACCCCCGGTGGGGGTGGGTCGAGTGAAGCTTTCTTT.

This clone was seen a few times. The CDR3 sequence is CASSPRGAVQETQYF. CDR3 bases: TGTGCCAGCAGCCCACGTGGGGCAGTACAAGAGACCCAGTACTTC. The rearrangement joins TRBV6-8 to TRBJ2-5, with D possibly matching TRBD1 (5 bases). Trimming took off 6 bases at V and 2 bases at J, with 16 bases between the two ends. Germline CDR1 reads MNHGY; CDR2 reads SAAAGT. This CDR3 comprises 15 residues.

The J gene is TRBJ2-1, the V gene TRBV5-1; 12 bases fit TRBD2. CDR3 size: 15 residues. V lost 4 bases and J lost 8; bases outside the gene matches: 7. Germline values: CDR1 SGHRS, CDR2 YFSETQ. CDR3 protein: CASSVTSGSEDEQFF. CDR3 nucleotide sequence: TGCGCCAGCAGCGTGACTAGCGGGAGTGAAGATGAGCAGTTCTTC.

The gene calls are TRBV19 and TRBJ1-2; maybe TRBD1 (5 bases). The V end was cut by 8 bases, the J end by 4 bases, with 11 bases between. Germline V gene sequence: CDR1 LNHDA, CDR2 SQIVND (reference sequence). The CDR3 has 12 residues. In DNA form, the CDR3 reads TGTGCCAGTGAGGGGCGGTCCTATGGCTACACCTTC. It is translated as CASEGRSYGYTF.

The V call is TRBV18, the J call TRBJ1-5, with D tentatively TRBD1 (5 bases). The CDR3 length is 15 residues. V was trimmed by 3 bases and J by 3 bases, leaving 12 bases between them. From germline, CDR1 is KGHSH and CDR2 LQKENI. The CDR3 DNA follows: TGTGCCAGCTCACCTTTGGGGGGGAACAATCAGCCCCAGCATTTT. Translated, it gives CASSPLGGNNQPQHF.

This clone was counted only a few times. CDR3 nucleotides: TGTGCCAGCAGCCCTAGGGGGCAGATGAACACTGAAGCTTTCTTT. Protein product: CASSPRGQMNTEAFF. This chain uses TRBV11-3 with TRBJ1-1, with TRBD1 identical over 7 bases. Germline-derived CDR1 and CDR2 are SGHNT and YENEEA. This CDR3 has 15 amino acids. Germline trimming cut 5 bases from V and 0 bases from J; bases unmatched to any gene: 6.

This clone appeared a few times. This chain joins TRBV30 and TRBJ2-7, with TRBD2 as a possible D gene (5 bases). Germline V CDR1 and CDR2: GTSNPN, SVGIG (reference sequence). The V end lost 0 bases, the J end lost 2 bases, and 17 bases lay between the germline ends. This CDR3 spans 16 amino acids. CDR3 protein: CAWSVLRTQRAYEQYF. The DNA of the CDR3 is TGTGCCTGGAGTGTATTAAGGACCCAGAGGGCCTACGAGCAGTACTTC.

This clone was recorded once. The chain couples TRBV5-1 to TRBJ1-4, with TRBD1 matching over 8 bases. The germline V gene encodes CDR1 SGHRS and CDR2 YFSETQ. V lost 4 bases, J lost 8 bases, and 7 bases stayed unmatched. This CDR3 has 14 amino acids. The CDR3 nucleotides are TGCGCCAGCAGCATTCAGGGGGCGGGCGAAAAACTGTTTTTT. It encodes CASSIQGAGEKLFF. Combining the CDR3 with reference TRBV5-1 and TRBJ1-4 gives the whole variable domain KAGVTQTPRYLIKTRGQQVTLSCSPISGHRSVSWYQQTPGQGLQFLFEYFSETQRNKGNFPGRFSGRQFSNSRSEMNVSTLELGDSALYLCASSIQGAGEKLFFGSGTQLSVL.

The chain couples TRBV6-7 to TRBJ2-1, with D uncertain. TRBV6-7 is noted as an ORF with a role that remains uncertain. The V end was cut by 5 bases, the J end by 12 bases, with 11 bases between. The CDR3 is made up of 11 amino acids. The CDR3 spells CASSEAGPQFF. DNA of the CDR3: TGTGCCAGCAGTGAAGCTGGGCCGCAGTTCTTC.

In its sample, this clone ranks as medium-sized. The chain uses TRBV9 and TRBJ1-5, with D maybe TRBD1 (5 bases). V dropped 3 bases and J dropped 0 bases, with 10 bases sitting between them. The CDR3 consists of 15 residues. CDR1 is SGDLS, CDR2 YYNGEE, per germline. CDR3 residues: CASSAQGNSNQPQHF. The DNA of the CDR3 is TGTGCCAGCAGCGCCCAGGGAAATAGCAATCAGCCCCAGCATTTT.